Ten or more counts support the clone carrying this T cell receptor beta chain. Amplification targeted TCR beta CDR3 regions from RNA transcripts. The study used the HTBI primer set for a first-round RT-PCR of the TCR CDR3. TCRdb processed the multiplex PCR reads anew with MiXCR; each CDR3 protein has one entry. The sample lists around 350,000 distinct CDR3 sequences; about a fifth were seen once. Stable Graves' hyperthyroidism meant no ophthalmopathy progression within 18 months. Hyperthyroidism patients were newly diagnosed, had disease duration under 2 months, and were aged 18 to 65 years. The sample originates from a study of T cells in Graves' hyperthyroidism and ophthalmopathy. Germline assignment: CDR1 DFQATT and CDR2 SNEGSKA (reference sequence). This CDR3 has 12 amino acids. Trimming took off 0 bases at V and 7 bases at J, with 10 bases between the two ends.

The TCR comes from a woman under 30 with Graves' hyperthyroidism. Material: blood. The V and J genes are TRBV20-1 and TRBJ2-7; D ambiguous. The DNA of the CDR3 is TGCAGTGCTAGAGATCGAGCCCAGGAGCAGTACTTC. Encoded protein: CSARDRAQEQYF.